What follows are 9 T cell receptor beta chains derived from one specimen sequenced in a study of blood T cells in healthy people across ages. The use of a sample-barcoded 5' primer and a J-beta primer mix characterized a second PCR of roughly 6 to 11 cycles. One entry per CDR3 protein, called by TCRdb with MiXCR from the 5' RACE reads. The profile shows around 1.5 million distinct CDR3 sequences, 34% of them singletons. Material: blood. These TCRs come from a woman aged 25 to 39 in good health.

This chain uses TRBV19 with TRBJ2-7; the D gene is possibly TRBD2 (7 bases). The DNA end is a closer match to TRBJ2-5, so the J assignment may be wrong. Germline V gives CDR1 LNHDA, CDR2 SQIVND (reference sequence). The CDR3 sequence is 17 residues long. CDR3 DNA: TGTGCCAGTAGTATTCGCCCGGGGGGCCGTCCGCGAGAGACCCAGTACTTC. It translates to CASSIRPGGRPRETQYF.

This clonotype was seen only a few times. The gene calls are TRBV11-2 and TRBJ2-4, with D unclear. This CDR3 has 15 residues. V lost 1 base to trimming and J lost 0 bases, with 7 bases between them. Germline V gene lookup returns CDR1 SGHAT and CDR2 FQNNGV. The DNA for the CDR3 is TGTGCCAGCAGCTTAGGGCCAGGAGCCAAAAACATTCAGTACTTC. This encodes CASSLGPGAKNIQYF.

This CDR3 is CASSFGELPYEQYF. DNA of the CDR3: TGTGCCAGCAGTTTTGGGGAGTTGCCCTACGAGCAGTACTTC. This chain links TRBV28 with TRBJ2-7; perhaps TRBD2 as D (5 bases). Trimming left V 3 bases short and J 2 bases short, with 11 bases between. There are 14 residues in the CDR3. Germline CDR1 reads MDHEN; CDR2 reads SYDVKM. Filled out from reference TRBV28 and TRBJ2-7, the complete variable domain reads DVKVTQSSRYLVKRTGEKVFLECVQDMDHENMFWYRQDPGLGLRLIYFSYDVKMKEKGDIPEGYSVSREKKERFSLILESASTNQTSMYLCASSFGELPYEQYFGPGTRLTVT.

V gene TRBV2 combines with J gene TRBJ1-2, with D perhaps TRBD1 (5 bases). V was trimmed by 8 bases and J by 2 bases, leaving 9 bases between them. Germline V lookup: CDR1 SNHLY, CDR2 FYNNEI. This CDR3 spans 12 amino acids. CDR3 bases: TGTGCCAGCTACGAGGGGAACTATGGCTACACCTTC. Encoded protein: CASYEGNYGYTF. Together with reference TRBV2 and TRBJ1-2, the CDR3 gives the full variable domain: EPEVTQTPSHQVTQMGQEVILRCVPISNHLYFYWYRQILGQKVEFLVSFYNNEISEKSEIFDDQFSVERPDGSNFTLKIRSTKLEDSAMYFCASYEGNYGYTFGSGTRLTVV.

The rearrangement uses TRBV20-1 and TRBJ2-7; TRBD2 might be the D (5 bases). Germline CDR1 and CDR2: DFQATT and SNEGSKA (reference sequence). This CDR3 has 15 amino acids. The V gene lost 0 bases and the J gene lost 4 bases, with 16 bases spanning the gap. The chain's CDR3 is CSARDRLRVGYEQYF. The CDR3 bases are TGCAGTGCTAGAGATAGGTTGCGGGTCGGGTACGAGCAGTACTTC.

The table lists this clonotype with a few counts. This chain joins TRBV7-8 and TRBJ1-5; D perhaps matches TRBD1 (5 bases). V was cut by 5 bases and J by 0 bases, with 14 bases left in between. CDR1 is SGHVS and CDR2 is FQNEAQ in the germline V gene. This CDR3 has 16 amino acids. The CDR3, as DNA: TGTGCCAGCAGCCAATATTCCCAGGGTAGCAATCAGCCCCAGCATTTT. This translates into CASSQYSQGSNQPQHF.

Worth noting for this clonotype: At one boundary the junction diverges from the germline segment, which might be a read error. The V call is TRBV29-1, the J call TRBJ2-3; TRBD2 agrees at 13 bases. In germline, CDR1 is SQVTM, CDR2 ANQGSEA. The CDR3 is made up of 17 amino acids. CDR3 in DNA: TGCAGCGTTGAAGAGGGGAGGACTAGCGGGAGTACAGGTACGCAGTATTTT. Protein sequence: CSVEEGRTSGSTGTQYF.

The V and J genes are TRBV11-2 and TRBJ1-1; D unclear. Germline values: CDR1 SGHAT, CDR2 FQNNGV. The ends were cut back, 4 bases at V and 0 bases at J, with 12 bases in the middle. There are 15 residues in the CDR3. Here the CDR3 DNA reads TGTGCCAGCAGCTCTTCACCGGGCATGAACACTGAAGCTTTCTTT. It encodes CASSSSPGMNTEAFF. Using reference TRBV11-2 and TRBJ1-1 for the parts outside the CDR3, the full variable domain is EAGVAQSPRYKIIEKRQSVAFWCNPISGHATLYWYQQILGQGPKLLIQFQNNGVVDDSQLPKDRFSAERLKGVDSTLKIQPAKLEDSAVYLCASSSSPGMNTEAFFGQGTRLTVV.

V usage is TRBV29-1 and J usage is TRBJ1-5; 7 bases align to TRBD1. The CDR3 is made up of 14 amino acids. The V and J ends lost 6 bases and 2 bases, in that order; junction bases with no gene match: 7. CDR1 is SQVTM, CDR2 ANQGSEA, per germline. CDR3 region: CSVGIGQGNQPQHF. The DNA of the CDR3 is TGCAGCGTAGGAATTGGACAGGGCAATCAGCCCCAGCATTTT.